These 20 T cell receptor beta chains originate from one sample sequenced in a study of CD8+CD57+ T cells in acquired aplastic anemia. Genomic DNA templated the TCR beta VDJ and CDR3 profiling. TCRdb redid the calling of the reads with MiXCR, one entry per CDR3 protein. Of about 190,000 distinct CDR3 sequences in the sample, around 50% were seen once. Sequencing input: sorted CD4+, CD8+, or CD8+CD57+ T cells (not recorded which) from PBMCs. Source of these receptors: a human donor in good health, serving as a control.

This clonotype occurred a few times. The genes are TRBV19 and TRBJ1-5; unclear D gene. Germline CDR1 reads LNHDA; CDR2 reads SQIVND (reference sequence). Trimming left V 3 bases short and J 1 base short, with 7 bases between. This CDR3 has 14 amino acids. CDR3 sequence (DNA): TGTGCCAGTAGTATTGGCGGGAGCAATCAGCCCCAGCATTTT. As protein: CASSIGGSNQPQHF.

With respect to this clonotype: One end of the junction does not line up with germline, which may come from a read error. V and J are TRBV7-9 and TRBJ2-3; unclear D gene. Per the germline V gene, CDR1 is SEHNR and CDR2 is FQNEAQ (reference sequence). The CDR3 length is 14 residues. The CDR3 sequence: CASSLDGSTDTQYF. The CDR3 region has the DNA TGTGCTAGCAGCTTAGACGGGAGCACAGATACGCAGTATTTT.

The genes are TRBV7-8 and TRBJ1-6, with 7 bases identical to TRBD1. From germline, CDR1 is SGHVS and CDR2 FQNEAQ. Trimming cost V 4 bases and J 4 bases; bases outside gene matches: 1. This CDR3 has 14 amino acids. The CDR3 is CASSSGQYNSPLHF. In DNA form, the CDR3 reads TGTGCCAGCAGCTCGGGACAGTATAATTCACCCCTCCACTTT.

V and J are TRBV20-1 and TRBJ1-2; TRBD1 matches at 11 bases. The CDR3 sequence is 17 residues long. The trim removed 1 base at V and 7 bases at J, leaving 14 bases unmatched. CDR1 and CDR2 from the germline V gene are DFQATT and SNEGSKA (reference sequence). The CDR3 nucleotides are TGCAGTGCTAGAGCGTTCACCGGGACAGGGGGGACCTGTGGCTACACCTTC. Protein: CSARAFTGTGGTCGYTF.

V is TRBV20-1 and J is TRBJ1-6; TRBD1 agrees at 7 bases. V lost 3 bases, J lost 14 bases, and 13 bases stayed unmatched. CDR1 DFQATT and CDR2 SNEGSKA come from the germline V gene (reference sequence). This CDR3 contains 14 residues. This CDR3 is CSARDLRQGGALHF. The CDR3 DNA follows: TGCAGTGCTAGGGACCTGCGACAGGGTGGGGCCCTCCACTTT.

The V gene is TRBV7-2, the J gene TRBJ1-1, with 7 bases that match TRBD1. V lost 1 base, J lost 4 bases, and 6 bases stayed unmatched. The CDR3 covers 15 residues. Germline V gene lookup returns CDR1 SGHTA and CDR2 FQGNSA. In DNA, the CDR3 is TGTGCCAGCAGCTTAGTGTCGGGACAGATCACTGAAGCTTTCTTT. Translated, it gives CASSLVSGQITEAFF.

CDR3 in DNA: TGTGCCAGCAGCTTCCCGGGGGGAGGCGGGGACACTGAAGCTTTCTTT. This translates into CASSFPGGGGDTEAFF. V and J are TRBV5-4 and TRBJ1-1; D may be TRBD1 (5 bases). V gave up 2 bases and J gave up 3 bases, with 17 bases separating them. This CDR3 contains 16 residues. Germline loops: CDR1 SGHNT, CDR2 YYREEE (reference sequence).

The V call is TRBV9, the J call TRBJ2-3; TRBD2 might be the D (6 bases). This CDR3 region has 15 residues. V was trimmed by 0 bases and J by 2 bases, leaving 10 bases between them. Germline assignment: CDR1 SGDLS and CDR2 YYNGEE. The CDR3 sequence: CASSVAPDYTDTQYF. DNA of the CDR3: TGTGCCAGCAGCGTAGCTCCGGACTACACAGATACGCAGTATTTT.

This clonotype was picked up many times. The chain joins TRBV7-8 to TRBJ2-5; D not resolved. The CDR3 has 14 residues. The V end lost 1 base, the J end lost 4 bases, and 10 bases lay between the germline ends. The germline V gene has CDR1 SGHVS and CDR2 FQNEAQ. The CDR3 spells CASSLGIVIETQYF. In nucleotides, the CDR3 is TGTGCCAGCAGCTTAGGGATAGTAATAGAGACCCAGTACTTC.

This clonotype has ten or more counts. The chain is built from TRBV4-1 and TRBJ2-3; D assignment may be TRBD1 or TRBD2 (6 bases each). CDR3 length: 16 amino acids. The V and J ends lost 1 base and 2 bases respectively, with 13 bases between them. CDR1 and CDR2 from the germline V gene are MGHRA and YSYEKL. This CDR3 reads CASSQARGTFTDTQYF. The CDR3, as DNA: TGCGCCAGCAGCCAAGCCCGGGGGACATTCACAGATACGCAGTATTTT.

V and J are TRBV19 and TRBJ1-5; D is ambiguous. The V gene's germline CDR1 is LNHDA and CDR2 SQIVND (reference sequence). With 7 bases removed from V and 0 bases from J, the gap between germline ends came to 7 bases. The CDR3 extends over 13 amino acids. The CDR3 reads CASTTISNQPQHF. As DNA, the CDR3 is TGTGCCAGTACCACCATTAGCAATCAGCCCCAGCATTTT.

The chain joins TRBV5-8 to TRBJ1-3; tentatively, D is TRBD1 (6 bases). This CDR3 comprises 15 residues. Trimming left V 4 bases short and J 0 bases short, with 11 bases between. Germline CDR1 is SGHTS and CDR2 is YDEGEE. CDR3 coding DNA: TGTGCCAGCAGCATCACAGGGCTCTCTGGAAACACCATATATTTT. It specifies CASSITGLSGNTIYF.

J is TRBJ2-1 and V is TRBV7-6; D may be TRBD1 or TRBD2 (6 bases each). The CDR3 sequence is 15 residues long. Germline V CDR1 and CDR2: SGHVS, FNYEAQ. Trimming left V 2 bases short and J 7 bases short, with 15 bases between. The CDR3 bases are TGTGCCAGCAGCTTATGGGGGGCTGGATTGAATGAGCAGTTCTTC. Protein: CASSLWGAGLNEQFF.

This clonotype was recorded only once. The chain has TRBV9 and TRBJ2-7; 7 bases match TRBD1. Looked up from germline, CDR1 is SGDLS and CDR2 is YYNGEE. With 0 bases clipped from V and 2 bases from J, the junction kept 5 bases outside the gene matches. The CDR3 contains 15 residues. CDR3 protein: CASSVATGRTYEQYF. CDR3 nucleotide sequence: TGTGCCAGCAGCGTAGCGACAGGGCGAACCTACGAGCAGTACTTC. The full variable domain, in which reference TRBV9 and TRBJ2-7 provide the parts outside the CDR3, is DSGVTQTPKHLITATGQRVTLRCSPRSGDLSVYWYQQSLDQGLQFLIQYYNGEERAKGNILERFSAQQFPDLHSELNLSSLELGDSALYFCASSVATGRTYEQYFGPGTRLTVT.

The table lists this clonotype with a few counts. The chain links TRBV10-3 to TRBJ2-7, with D maybe TRBD1 (6 bases). The CDR3 length is 14 residues. Trimming took off 6 bases at V and 2 bases at J, with 14 bases between the two ends. The germline gives CDR1 ENHRY, CDR2 SYGVKD. The DNA for the CDR3 is TGTGCCATCAGGGACATCGAGGGGGCCTACGAGCAGTACTTC. As protein: CAIRDIEGAYEQYF.

This clonotype showed up just once. The rearrangement uses TRBV15 and TRBJ1-2, with D uncertain. Germline values: CDR1 LNHNV, CDR2 YYDKDF (reference sequence). The CDR3 totals 15 residues. V gave up 4 bases and J gave up 6 bases, with 18 bases separating them. The CDR3 region is CATSNRASGLDGYTF. The DNA of the CDR3 is TGTGCCACCAGCAATCGGGCCTCCGGGTTGGATGGCTACACCTTC.

The chain combines TRBV25-1 with TRBJ2-7; D is perhaps TRBD2 (5 bases). Trimming pared 3 bases from V and 2 bases from J, leaving 14 bases between. Germline V gene sequence: CDR1 MGHDK, CDR2 SYGVNS. The CDR3 sequence is 15 residues long. The CDR3 spells CASSERLGVTYEQYF. The CDR3 DNA follows: TGTGCCAGCAGTGAGCGTCTGGGAGTCACCTACGAGCAGTACTTC.

The CDR3 sequence: CASSQGLESSPLHF. DNA of the CDR3: TGCGCCAGCAGCCAGGGACTGGAAAGTTCACCCCTCCACTTT. The chain joins TRBV5-1 to TRBJ1-6, with D possibly matching TRBD1 (5 bases). CDR1 and CDR2 (germline): SGHRS, YFSETQ. The CDR3 has 14 residues. With 4 bases removed from V and 9 bases from J, the gap between germline ends came to 14 bases.

This clonotype has a count of ten or more. V and J are TRBV2 and TRBJ1-5, with 8 bases that match TRBD1. J was trimmed by 6 bases and V by 4 bases; bases with no gene match: 11. CDR1 and CDR2 (germline): SNHLY, FYNNEI. The CDR3 has 16 amino acids. CDR3 region: CASSGVTGGRGQPQHF. The CDR3 nucleotides are TGTGCCAGCAGTGGGGTTACAGGGGGTAGGGGTCAGCCCCAGCATTTT. Using reference TRBV2 and TRBJ1-5 for the parts outside the CDR3, the full variable domain is EPEVTQTPSHQVTQMGQEVILRCVPISNHLYFYWYRQILGQKVEFLVSFYNNEISEKSEIFDDQFSVERPDGSNFTLKIRSTKLEDSAMYFCASSGVTGGRGQPQHFGDGTRLSIL.

The chain employs TRBV2 and TRBJ2-7, with TRBD1 matching 7 bases. With V trimmed by 5 bases and J by 7 bases, 11 bases remained unmatched. This CDR3 comprises 14 residues. Germline V CDR1 and CDR2: SNHLY, FYNNEI. The CDR3 sequence: CASSLRQGTGEQYF. The CDR3 region has the DNA TGTGCCAGCAGTTTACGACAGGGCACCGGGGAGCAGTACTTC.